This T cell receptor (beta chain) stems from a study of tumor-infiltrating lymphocytes in primary liver carcinoma (dated by TCRdb to 2016 to 2017). About the investigation overall: Between late 2015 and March 2016, roughly five patients in China with histopathologically diagnosed primary liver carcinoma had surgical resection. The five patients, three men and two women aged 30 to 69 years, had hepatocellular carcinoma (four) or combined HCC and intrahepatic cholangiocarcinoma (one). Tumors of the five patients were stage T1-T3 N0M0 with maximum diameters of roughly 4 to 11 cm. Samples yielded roughly 3.65 to 7.5 million productive TCRbeta reads; read depth did not differ significantly between tissue types. The study combined TCRbeta repertoire sequencing, expression microarrays and whole-exome sequencing across five regions of each liver tumor, with adjacent normal tissue and blood. A total of around 35 specimens from 5 patients, comprising approximately 25 tumor regions, 5 adjacent noncancerous liver tissues and 5 peripheral blood samples, were covered by TCRbeta repertoire sequencing. High reproducibility was observed for the technical replicate repertoires, with mean shared-clone rates approximately 0.9 and correlation coefficients above 0.95.

The table lists this clonotype with many counts. Its antigen target is currently unknown. No base-level quality is on record; no much larger clone is a single base apart. Using a constant-region primer and ProtoScript II reverse transcriptase, TCRbeta-specific cDNA was reverse-transcribed from about 460 ng total RNA. The TCRbeta libraries were prepared through three rounds of nested multiplex PCR following a slightly modified ARM-PCR procedure. The first two PCR rounds used multiplex TRBV1-TRBV30 forward primers with a Cbeta reverse primer, each for about 10 cycles. Sample barcodes and Illumina adapters were added in a final 25-cycle PCR with Deep VentR polymerase. Amplicons of 200-500 bp were gel-purified with a QIAquick gel extraction kit before sequencing. TCRbeta amplicons were sequenced on an Illumina HiSeq 2500 with 250-bp paired-end reads. From the authors' description of their analysis: Reads were quality-trimmed with Trimmomatic v0.33, and paired reads were merged with FLASH v1.2.11 to recover full CDR3 sequences. V, D and J germline segments were assigned to the rearranged TCRbeta sequences by MiGEC v1.2.1b. VDJtools v1.0.0 computed clonotype statistics and Shannon-Wiener diversity indices. To cut down on sampling bias, every analysis after diversity analysis relied on just the 250 most abundant clonotypes from each sample. The public reads were run again by TCRdb, first through fastp at Q25 and then through MiXCR, and only productive beta chains were kept. Here each entry gathers all rows of one CDR3 protein and keeps the most common genes and DNA. The V and J calls and clone size are TCRdb's, not the authors'. A total of about 310,000 distinct CDR3 sequences appear in this sample, over 55% of them only once. More than 8.5% of the sample is in the top ten clones.

What the authors observed across the whole study: Repertoire overlap was higher between tumor regions (mean about 36%) than tumor-adjacent (approximately 17%) or tumor-blood (14%) pairs, consistent with antigen-driven expansion. Only a few patients were included in the study, and the authors note that the findings should be validated in a larger study. A significantly larger repertoire fraction was made up by the top 250 clones in tumors than in blood (p = 0.039). Because only the TCR beta chain was sequenced and unpaired alpha chains were not captured, true repertoire diversity is likely underestimated. Because the samples were bulk and unsorted, CD4+ and CD8+ T cell repertoires could not be compared.

V is shortened by 2 bases, J by 4 bases, and the region joining them spans 14 bases. Its CDR3 holds 15 amino acids, cysteine through phenylalanine. The CDR3 DNA has 45 bases and is translated from base 1. From a lookup of the germline V gene, CDR1 and CDR2 are MNHEY and SVGAGI. TRIzol reagent was used to extract blood RNA from unsorted whole blood, while the DNeasy Blood & Tissue kit provided the germline DNA. Patients had chronic HBV infection and were treatment-naive at sampling. Before surgery, roughly 4.2 milliliters of peripheral blood were drawn into K2EDTA tubes. Material for sequencing was peripheral blood. The TCR sequence derives from a man between 40 and 49 years old with primary liver carcinoma and hepatitis B virus infection. The sequence links TRBV6-5 to TRBJ2-5; the D segment cannot be called with confidence. The CDR3 corresponds to CASSYRDGSVETQYF. The nucleotide sequence is TGTGCCAGCAGTTACCGAGACGGGTCCGTAGAGACCCAGTACTTC.